This T cell receptor (beta chain) was obtained from a study of T cell responses to AZD1222 COVID-19 vaccine. Unmatched junction bases numbered 4, after V lost 8 bases and J lost 4 bases. The length of the CDR3 is 13 residues. Germline V CDR1 and CDR2: MNHEY, SVGAGI. TCRdb's table, derived via immunoSEQ multiplex PCR, lists solely in-frame clones and lacks some. Found here are more than 95,000 clones, over 90% of them singletons; the top ten hold around 5%. The clonotype comes from an adult in good health. V usage is TRBV6-5 and J usage is TRBJ2-2; 7 positions match TRBD2. The starting material was peripheral blood, obtained on day 0 of AZD1222 vaccination. CDR3 amino acids: CASSREGTGELFF. CDR3 nucleotide sequence: TGTGCCAGCTCTAGGGAGGGCACCGGGGAGCTGTTTTTT.